This T cell receptor (beta chain) was recorded in a study of blood T cell repertoires in COVID-19. Per germline, CDR1 SGHNT and CDR2 YENEEA. V was shortened by 1 base and J by 9 bases, with 10 bases between the two germline ends. This CDR3 comprises 13 residues. Study processing details: Estimated nucleated cell counts came from reference gene primer amplification. Clones were read by immunoSEQ multiplex PCR, and TCRdb kept only the in-frame ones, dropping some. That table supplies the V and J calls and clone size; D and trimming were determined from the DNA. The sample records about 240,000 clones, 83% being singletons. Living in roughly 23 US areas, the participants were between about 18 and 100 years of age. Cohorts were based on clinical histories the participants reported.

The V gene is TRBV11-3, the J gene TRBJ2-1; D remains unclear. Source material: PBMCs or T cells enriched from blood (not recorded which). The origin of this receptor is a woman in her thirties or forties who had been exposed to COVID-19. CDR3: CASSLVHRSEQFF. DNA of the CDR3: TGTGCCAGCAGCTTAGTTCACCGCAGTGAGCAGTTCTTC. Looking up the rest from reference TRBV11-3 and TRBJ2-1 gives the full variable domain: EAGVVQSPRYKIIEKKQPVAFWCNPISGHNTLYWYLQNLGQGPELLIRYENEEAVDDSQLPKDRFSAERLKGVDSTLKIQPAELGDSAVYLCASSLVHRSEQFFGPGTRLTVL.